This T cell receptor beta chain was sequenced during a study of cytomegalovirus exposure and HLA in healthy donors. General study results and limits: As a later analysis showed, a missense DCLRE1C variant was linked to trimming of TCR beta V- and J-genes. Most CMV-associated TCR beta chains were later found to appear HLA-restricted. As immune exposure information, only CMV serostatus was available.

This PCR relied on a set of 60 Vbeta primers and 13 Jbeta primers. The method was immunoSEQ multiplex PCR; TCRdb's version includes in-frame clones alone and lacks a portion of them. The data contain 100,000 to 150,000 clones, more than 60% of them singletons. Worth noting for this clone: Antigen: not known.

Input material: PBMCs. The clonotype comes from a woman aged 40 to 50 in good health and CMV-seropositive.

CDR3 sequence (DNA): TGTGCCAGCAGCCGGAGGACGTTAAACACTGAAGCTTTCTTT. This gives the protein CASSRRTLNTEAFF. V and J are TRBV7-2 and TRBJ1-1; no reliable D call. Trimming shortened V by 5 bases and J by 2 bases, and 12 bases separated the two germline ends. The CDR3 loop spans 14 amino acids. The germline CDR1 and CDR2 sequences are SGHTA and FQGNSA.